Following are 24 T cell receptor beta chains from one sample sequenced in a study of T cells in Graves' hyperthyroidism and ophthalmopathy. There were TCR beta CDR3 regions amplified from RNA transcripts. An initial round of RT-PCR targeting the TCR CDR3 relied on the HTBI primer set. TCRdb reprocessed the multiplex PCR reads via MiXCR and lists one record per CDR3 protein. The sample lists approximately 330,000 distinct CDR3 sequences, 15% to 20% occurring once. The sequencing input was blood. The receptors here all came from a woman aged 45 to 65 with Graves' hyperthyroidism.

The chain couples TRBV27 to TRBJ2-5; 8 nucleotides line up with TRBD1. This CDR3 spans 15 amino acids. Germline assignment: CDR1 MNHEY and CDR2 SMNVEV (reference sequence). Trimming removed 0 bases from V and 5 bases from J; junction bases left unmatched: 5. In DNA form, the CDR3 reads TGTGCCAGCAGTTTATCGGCAGGGGGCGCGGAGACCCAGTACTTC. This codes for CASSLSAGGAETQYF.

This clonotype was found a few times. The chain couples TRBV6-2 or TRBV6-3 to TRBJ2-2, with D possibly being TRBD2 (6 bases). Germline CDR1 reads MNHEY; CDR2 reads SVGEGT. V lost 2 bases, J lost 4 bases, and 11 bases lay in between. There are 15 residues in the CDR3. The CDR3 spells CASSYPGGSTGELFF. DNA of the CDR3: TGTGCCAGCAGTTACCCAGGAGGGAGCACCGGGGAGCTGTTTTTT.

The J gene is TRBJ2-2, the V gene TRBV6-1, with D possibly TRBD1 on 6 matching bases. Germline lookup yields CDR1 MNHNS and CDR2 SASEGT. This CDR3 has 16 residues. The V end was cut by 5 bases, the J end by 5 bases, with 18 bases between. CDR3 DNA sequence: TGTGCCAGCAGTACCCCCGGGATTAGGGGGACCGGGGAGCTGTTTTTT. Its translation is CASSTPGIRGTGELFF.

The chain employs TRBV11-2 and TRBJ1-6, with TRBD1 as a possible D gene (6 bases). Germline V gene sequence: CDR1 SGHAT, CDR2 FQNNGV. The ends were cut back, 2 bases at V and 10 bases at J, with 12 bases in the middle. This CDR3 contains 14 residues. Written as DNA, the CDR3 is TGTGCCAGCAGCTTAATCCAGGGGAGATCACCCCTCCACTTT. This translates into CASSLIQGRSPLHF.

The chain uses TRBV7-2 and TRBJ1-3; the D gene is possibly TRBD1 (5 bases). This CDR3 has 15 residues. Trimming took 4 bases from V and 4 from J, leaving 14 bases between them. Germline CDR1 and CDR2: SGHTA and FQGNSA. The CDR3 region is CASSSGFGGGNTIYF. In DNA, the CDR3 is TGTGCCAGCAGCTCAGGGTTTGGGGGGGGAAACACCATATATTTT.

This clonotype was observed many times. CDR3 coding DNA: TGTGCCAGCAGTTTATCGCCCGTCTTAACCCAAAACTATGGCTACACCTTC. As protein: CASSLSPVLTQNYGYTF. The gene calls are TRBV27 and TRBJ1-2; D ambiguous. CDR3 size: 17 residues. Germline values: CDR1 MNHEY, CDR2 SMNVEV (reference sequence). V was cut by 0 bases and J by 2 bases, with 16 bases left in between.

The table lists this clonotype with many counts. The genes are TRBV2 and TRBJ2-2, with TRBD1 matching 7 bases. The CDR3 has 13 amino acids. The V gene's germline CDR1 is SNHLY and CDR2 FYNNEI. J was trimmed by 2 bases and V by 9 bases; bases with no gene match: 3. The CDR3 DNA sequence: TGTGCCAGTGGGACAGCAAACACCGGGGAGCTGTTTTTT. It is translated as CASGTANTGELFF.

This clonotype was recorded a few times. The rearrangement uses TRBV6-1 and TRBJ1-5; D perhaps matches TRBD1 (6 bases). Trimming left V 5 bases short and J 1 base short, with 21 bases between. The CDR3 is 18 amino acids. Germline lookup yields CDR1 MNHNS and CDR2 SASEGT. Written as DNA, the CDR3 is TGTGCCAGCAGTCCATCGACAAGGGGGGGTTGGAGCAATCAGCCCCAGCATTTT. Translating it yields CASSPSTRGGWSNQPQHF.

This clonotype has ten or more counts. The V and J genes are TRBV7-6 and TRBJ1-1; D is possibly TRBD1 (5 bases). CDR3 length: 13 residues. V lost 4 bases to trimming and J lost 6 bases, with 12 bases between them. CDR1 is SGHVS, CDR2 FNYEAQ, per germline. The CDR3 bases are TGTGCCAGCAGCTGGGACGTGAAGGCTGAAGCTTTCTTT. This codes for CASSWDVKAEAFF. The full variable domain, in which reference TRBV7-6 and TRBJ1-1 provide the parts outside the CDR3, is GAGVSQSPRYKVTKRGQDVALRCDPISGHVSLYWYRQALGQGPEFLTYFNYEAQQDKSGLPNDRFSAERPEGSISTLTIQRTEQRDSAMYRCASSWDVKAEAFFGQGTRLTVV.

The genes are TRBV3-1 and TRBJ2-7; 14 bases line up with TRBD2. Germline V gene data show CDR1 as LGHDT and CDR2 as YNNKEL (reference sequence). After removal of 6 bases from V and 7 bases from J, the junction contained 14 bases not matched to a gene. The CDR3 spans 17 residues. CDR3 loop: CASSPSPGLAGEGEQYF. Here the CDR3 DNA reads TGTGCCAGCAGTCCAAGCCCGGGACTAGCGGGAGAGGGAGAGCAGTACTTC.

J is TRBJ2-3 and V is TRBV3-1, with D possibly being TRBD1 (5 bases). Germline-derived CDR1 and CDR2 are LGHDT and YNNKEL (reference sequence). CDR3 size: 13 residues. V was clipped by 2 bases and J by 5 bases, with 8 bases between them. The CDR3 coding sequence is TGTGCCAGCAGCCAACAGGGTTTAGATACGCAGTATTTT. Its protein product is CASSQQGLDTQYF.

The chain combines TRBV6-1 with TRBJ2-4, with D perhaps matching TRBD2 (6 bases). The CDR3 loop spans 13 amino acids. The germline V and J ends were trimmed by 6 bases and 7 bases, with 13 bases remaining between them. Germline values: CDR1 MNHNS, CDR2 SASEGT. The CDR3 region has the DNA TGTGCCAGCAGAATCATGGAGGGTAACATTCAGTACTTC. Its translation: CASRIMEGNIQYF.

The chain links TRBV6-1 to TRBJ2-7, with TRBD2 as a possible D gene (5 bases). Germline V gene data show CDR1 as MNHNS and CDR2 as SASEGT. V lost 1 base and J lost 3, with 13 bases in between. This CDR3 contains 15 residues. The chain's CDR3 is CASSEGRLQGYEQYF. CDR3 bases: TGTGCCAGCAGTGAAGGGAGGCTGCAAGGCTACGAGCAGTACTTC.

There are many counts of this clonotype. V and J are TRBV11-3 and TRBJ2-7; no clear D. Trimming took off 8 bases at V and 0 bases at J, with 14 bases between the two ends. Germline CDR1 reads SGHNT; CDR2 reads YENEEA. There are 14 residues in the CDR3. The CDR3 reads CASCLLTSSYEQYV. Here the CDR3 DNA reads TGTGCCAGCTGTCTTTTGACAAGCTCCTACGAGCAGTACGTC.

This chain connects TRBV5-4 to TRBJ2-2; either TRBD1 or TRBD2 may supply D (5 bases each). The CDR3 runs to 15 residues. The V gene lost 5 bases and the J gene lost 7 bases, with 18 bases spanning the gap. Per the germline V gene, CDR1 is SGHNT and CDR2 is YYREEE (reference sequence). The CDR3 region is CASRPGPRAYGELFF. CDR3 coding DNA: TGTGCCAGCAGGCCGGGACCTCGGGCCTACGGGGAGCTGTTTTTT.

To note about this clonotype: A much bigger clone sits one base away, suggesting this may be a read error. The chain is built from TRBV6-4 and TRBJ2-1; D might be TRBD2 (7 bases). Per germline, CDR1 MRHNA and CDR2 SNTAGT. This CDR3 is 15 amino acids long. The CDR3 DNA follows: TGTGCCAACAGTGACTCGGCGGGGGCTCGCAATGAGCAGTTCTTC. Residues: CANSDSAGARNEQFF.

This clonotype has more than one count but fewer than ten. The chain has TRBV7-9 and TRBJ2-1, with a possible D match to TRBD2 (5 bases). This CDR3 region has 13 residues. CDR1 SEHNR and CDR2 FQNEAQ come from the germline V gene (reference sequence). The V and J ends lost 7 bases and 9 bases respectively, with 16 bases between them. This CDR3 is CASTQTGSPEQFF. As DNA, the CDR3 is TGTGCCAGCACCCAGACGGGGAGCCCTGAGCAGTTCTTC.

This clonotype was seen only a few times. This rearrangement joins TRBV7-9 to TRBJ2-1, with 8 bases aligning to TRBD2. Germline assignment: CDR1 SEHNR and CDR2 FQNEAQ (reference sequence). The CDR3 loop spans 16 amino acids. Trimming took 6 bases from V and 5 from J; bases not matched to a gene: 12. CDR3 region: CASSSPGVAGHNEQFF. The CDR3 DNA reads TGTGCCAGCAGTTCGCCCGGGGTAGCGGGGCACAATGAGCAGTTCTTC.

This clonotype has a handful of counts. The CDR3 protein is CASRNGRAYEQYF. CDR3 sequence (DNA): TGTGCCAGCCGGAACGGGAGGGCCTACGAGCAGTACTTC. V and J are TRBV27 and TRBJ2-7; 8 nucleotides agree with TRBD2. CDR3 size: 13 residues. V dropped 8 bases and J dropped 2; count of bases not matched to a gene: 5. In germline, CDR1 is MNHEY, CDR2 SMNVEV (reference sequence).

This clonotype was detected a few times. V is TRBV20-1 and J is TRBJ2-7, with 12 positions matching TRBD1. J lost 7 bases, V lost 6 bases, and 4 bases had no gene match. The CDR3 loop spans 12 amino acids. Germline V gene sequence: CDR1 DFQATT, CDR2 SNEGSKA (reference sequence). CDR3 in DNA: TGCAGTGCAGGGACAGGGGGCCGGGAGCAGTACTTC. Protein product: CSAGTGGREQYF.

This chain connects TRBV5-1 to TRBJ2-1; unclear D gene. Germline CDR1 is SGHRS and CDR2 is YFSETQ. V lost 1 base and J 3 bases, leaving 8 bases between the germline ends. This CDR3 contains 14 residues. In nucleotides, the CDR3 is TGCGCCAGCAGCTTGACCTTAGGCTACAATGAGCAGTTCTTC. This translates into CASSLTLGYNEQFF. The whole variable domain, remainder taken from reference TRBV5-1 and TRBJ2-1, is KAGVTQTPRYLIKTRGQQVTLSCSPISGHRSVSWYQQTPGQGLQFLFEYFSETQRNKGNFPGRFSGRQFSNSRSEMNVSTLELGDSALYLCASSLTLGYNEQFFGPGTRLTVL.

The V and J genes are TRBV6-1 and TRBJ1-5; the D is unclear. Trimming took off 5 bases at V and 0 bases at J, with 11 bases between the two ends. Germline V gene lookup returns CDR1 MNHNS and CDR2 SASEGT. The CDR3 covers 15 residues. The DNA of the CDR3 is TGTGCCAGCAGTCTGCAGGCTAATAGCAATCAGCCCCAGCATTTT. Encoded protein: CASSLQANSNQPQHF.

There are many counts of this clonotype. The chain uses TRBV19 and TRBJ1-1; D is perhaps TRBD1 (5 bases). The germline V and J ends were trimmed by 10 bases and 0 bases, with 15 bases remaining between them. The germline V gene has CDR1 LNHDA and CDR2 SQIVND (reference sequence). This CDR3 is built from 14 residues. For the CDR3, the DNA is TGTGCCACAAAAGGGACGGCCATGAACACTGAAGCTTTCTTT. Amino acid sequence: CATKGTAMNTEAFF.

Many counts were recorded for this clonotype. V gene TRBV11-1 combines with J gene TRBJ1-1; the D is unclear. Trimming shortened V by 5 bases and J by 0 bases, and 10 bases separated the two germline ends. In germline, CDR1 is SGHAT, CDR2 FQDESV (reference sequence). This CDR3 is 14 amino acids long. CDR3 sequence: CASSLRLMNTEAFF. CDR3 bases: TGTGCCAGCAGCCTTAGGTTAATGAACACTGAAGCTTTCTTT.